This TCR beta chain was obtained from a study of T cells in tumors after PD-1 blockade. Study overall: Some patients also took daily vismodegib 150 mg during anti-PD-1 treatment. Blood samples averaged 113,528 templates (range about 24,679-260,000) and 36,000 or so unique clonotypes. Overall study findings and caveats: Peripheral recruitment is suggested, as some novel exhausted tumor clones were in pre-treatment blood.

Genomic DNA template from tumor biopsies or peripheral blood, about 616 ng to 6,500 ng input. On this clone itself: The antigen is unknown.

Here immunoSEQ multiplex PCR was the method, and the copy in TCRdb shows in-frame clones only, minus some. This sample has 45,000 to 60,000 clones, with roughly 80% found just once. This TCR was recovered from a human donor with basal cell carcinoma. This material consisted of PBMCs, taken before anti-PD-1 treatment.

The CDR3 sequence is CASSRSASGGVNEQFF. Written as DNA, the CDR3 is TGTGCCAGCTCCCGATCCGCTAGCGGGGGAGTAAATGAGCAGTTCTTC. The chain is built from TRBV18 and TRBJ2-1; TRBD2 aligns across 10 bases. J was trimmed by 7 bases and V by 6 bases; bases with no gene match: 12. Germline V lookup: CDR1 KGHSH, CDR2 LQKENI. The CDR3 length is 16 residues.